A selection of T cell receptor beta chains follows, all from one sample in a study of shared clonotypes between healthy human individuals. The protocol was immunoSEQ multiplex PCR, while the TCRdb copy is restricted to in-frame clones and leaves out a portion. There are around 2.5 million clones in the sample; roughly 93% occur only once, and around 0.4% lies in the top ten. Sequencing was performed on naive CD4+ T cells from PBMCs. The receptors originated from a man between 18 and 35 years old in good health. Some clones in this sample may be carry-over from other donors' samples. Both conserved end residues are part of each CDR3. The order of the fields is clone size, V gene, CDR3 protein. Clone size is shown for a subset of rows, as once, few, many or a class of expanded clone.

>-|TRBV2
CASSDKARDQPQHF
>-|TRBV18
CASSPPVGRADSYNEQFF
>-|TRBV4-2
CASSPGLAGGGDEQFF
>-|TRBV9
CASSVGAGRYNEQFF
>-|TRBV4-2
CASSQVLLGNTEAFF
>-|TRBV7-9
CASSYPLGTGGVVTDTQYF
>-|TRBV10-3
CATRQGGDEQYF
>-|TRBV6-1
CASSFRGGGNTEAFF
>-|TRBV7-9
CASSLREREGPHEQYF
>once|TRBV11-2
CASSLAQYTEAFF